The rows below give T cell receptor beta chains drawn from one sample of a study of cytomegalovirus exposure and HLA in healthy donors. Measured with immunoSEQ multiplex PCR; TCRdb has only the in-frame clones, and not every one. The table includes over 55,000 clones, 55% to 80% detected once. The sample comprised PBMCs. The receptors derive from a man aged 35 to 55 in good health and CMV-seropositive. The CDR3 runs from the conserved cysteine through the conserved F or W. D genes are given only for firm matches. Clone sizes are given selectively: once, few, many, or a class where the clone is expanded.

>TRBV6-1|.|TRBJ1-1|.
TGTGCCAGCACCATCACTGAAGCTTTCTTT
CASTITEAFF
>TRBV27|.|TRBJ2-1|TRBD2
TGTGCCAGCAGTTTAGCGGGAGTGGGAGCTGAGCAGTTCTTC
CASSLAGVGAEQFF
>TRBV7-2|few|TRBJ2-5|.
TGTGCCAGCAGCACGACTAGTTGGGAGACCCAGTACTTC
CASSTTSWETQYF
>TRBV2|few|TRBJ2-7|TRBD1
TGTGCCAGCCAACCCCAAGGACAGGGGGCCGACGAGCAGTACTTC
CASQPQGQGADEQYF
>TRBV11-3|few|TRBJ2-1|TRBD1
TGTGCCAGCAGCTTAGGGTCCGGGACAGACAATGAGCAGTTCTTC
CASSLGSGTDNEQFF
>TRBV4-3|.|TRBJ2-1|TRBD2
TGCGCCAGCAGCCAAGGGGGCATTGGGGGGGATGAGCAGTTCTTC
CASSQGGIGGDEQFF
>TRBV7-9|.|TRBJ2-5|.
TGTGCCAGCAGACTATTCGGGGGTCGGGCTGGAGAGACCCAGTACTTC
CASRLFGGRAGETQYF
>TRBV6-5|.|TRBJ2-3|.
TGTGCCAGCAGTCGACAGACTTTCACAGATACGCAGTATTTT
CASSRQTFTDTQYF
>TRBV28|.|TRBJ1-2|TRBD1
TGTGCCAGCAGTTCCCCCGGGACAGGGGCCTATGGCTACACCTTC
CASSSPGTGAYGYTF
>TRBV5-1|few|TRBJ2-2|TRBD1
TGCGCCAGCAGCTCGGGACAGGTCACCGGGGAGCTGTTTTTT
CASSSGQVTGELFF
>TRBV12-5|.|TRBJ1-1|.
TGTGCTAGTGGGGGGAGGTCAGGCGGGGCCACTGAAGCTTTCTTT
CASGGRSGGATEAFF
>TRBV29-1|.|TRBJ2-1|TRBD1
TGCAGCGCCCGACAGGGGGACTACAATGAGCAGTTCTTC
CSARQGDYNEQFF
>TRBV27|.|TRBJ1-2|TRBD1
TGTGCCAGTCGGACAGGAGCCCGACCTTATGGCTACACCTTC
CASRTGARPYGYTF
>TRBV5-1|.|TRBJ1-1|.
TGCGCCAGCAGCTTGGACAGCATGAACACTGAAGCTTTCTTT
CASSLDSMNTEAFF
>TRBV4-1|.|TRBJ2-1|TRBD2
TGCGCCAGCAGCAAAAGGACTAGCGGGGGGGCCTTTGAGCAGTTCTTC
CASSKRTSGGAFEQFF
>TRBV2|once|TRBJ2-7|.
TGTGCCAGCAGCCAAGGCAGGTTGAACTCCTACGAGCAGTACTTC
CASSQGRLNSYEQYF
>TRBV6-5|.|TRBJ2-3|.
TGTGCCAGCAGTTACGTGGGGCTTGCCACAGATACGCAGTATTTT
CASSYVGLATDTQYF
>TRBV5-4|.|TRBJ2-1|.
TGTGCCAGCAGCCAGGGACTTGACTCCTACAATGAGCAGTTCTTC
CASSQGLDSYNEQFF
>TRBV7-9|few|TRBJ1-2|TRBD1
TGTGCCAGCAGCCCAACAGGGGCCTATGGCTACACCTTC
CASSPTGAYGYTF
>TRBV2|.|TRBJ1-1|.
TGTGCCAGCAGCCTAGGGGTGACTGAAGCTTTCTTT
CASSLGVTEAFF
>TRBV28|.|TRBJ2-1|TRBD1
TGTGCCAGCAGTTTATATGACAGGGCGGAGTTCTTC
CASSLYDRAEFF
>TRBV21-1|.|TRBJ2-3|.
TGTGCCAGCTGCCCCCTTGAGGGCACAGATACGCAGTATTTT
CASCPLEGTDTQYF
>TRBV19|few|TRBJ2-7|.
TGTGCCAGTAGTATTGACACATCCTACGAGCAGTACTTC
CASSIDTSYEQYF
>TRBV7-2|once|TRBJ1-5|.
TGTGCCAGCAGCCTAGAGGTACGGGAGCCCCAGCATTTT
CASSLEVREPQHF
>TRBV29-1|.|TRBJ2-3|.
TGCAGCGTCCCTTCATGGCTCACAGATACGCAGTATTTT
CSVPSWLTDTQYF
>TRBV7-2|.|TRBJ1-2|.
TGTGCCAGCAGCTTAGATCGAGGAGGTTCTAACTATGGCTACACCTTC
CASSLDRGGSNYGYTF
>TRBV5-1|.|TRBJ1-1|.
TGCGCCAGTCAACCCACAGGGAATGTGAACACTGAAGCTTTCTTT
CASQPTGNVNTEAFF
>TRBV5-1|.|TRBJ2-7|TRBD2
TGCGCCAGCAGCGGGGGACTAGCGGGGGAAGAGCAGTACTTC
CASSGGLAGEEQYF
>TRBV5-1|.|TRBJ2-5|TRBD2
TGCGCCAGCACCTTAACTAGCGCCCAAGAGACCCAGTACTTC
CASTLTSAQETQYF
>TRBV30|many|TRBJ2-7|.
TGTGCCTGGTGGGACTCCCGGAGCTCCTACGAGCAGTACTTC
CAWWDSRSSYEQYF
>TRBV7-3|.|TRBJ1-1|.
TGTGCCAGCAGCTTCTCCCCGAACACTGAAGCTTTCTTT
CASSFSPNTEAFF
>TRBV6-6|.|TRBJ2-5|.
TGTGCCAGCAGCCCCATGGAGACCCAGTACTTC
CASSPMETQYF
>TRBV5-1|.|TRBJ1-1|TRBD1
TGCGCCAGCAGCTGGGACAGGGGTGAAGCTTTCTTT
CASSWDRGEAFF
>TRBV5-4|few|TRBJ1-4|.
TGTGCCAGCAGCTCCGCAGGAATTAATGAAAAACTGTTTTTT
CASSSAGINEKLFF
>TRBV15|.|TRBJ1-5|.
TGTGCCACCAGCAGAGTGGCAGGGAATCAGCCCCAGCATTTT
CATSRVAGNQPQHF
>TRBV29-1|.|TRBJ2-3|TRBD1
TGCAGCGTTGCGTCGACAGGGTATACAGATACGCAGTATTTT
CSVASTGYTDTQYF
>TRBV6-1|once|TRBJ1-5|.
TGTGCCAGCAGCTTGGAGGACTATAGCAATCAGCCCCAGCATTTT
CASSLEDYSNQPQHF
>TRBV28|few|TRBJ1-1|TRBD1
TGTGCCAGCAGTATTCGACAGGGGAGTCATGAAGCTTTCTTT
CASSIRQGSHEAFF
>TRBV30|.|TRBJ1-6|.
TGTGCCTGGACGGGCCAGGGAGGATCACCCCTCCACTTT
CAWTGQGGSPLHF
>TRBV5-1|few|TRBJ1-1|.
TGCGCCAGCAGCATGGGACAGAACACTGAAGCTTTCTTT
CASSMGQNTEAFF
>TRBV7-3|.|TRBJ2-2|.
TGTGCCAGCAGCTTAAACAGCCAGAACACCGGGGAGCTGTTTTTT
CASSLNSQNTGELFF
>TRBV30|.|TRBJ1-1|TRBD1
TGTGCCTGGAGCGCGGACAGGGACCGGCGGGCTTTCTTT
CAWSADRDRRAFF
>TRBV11-2|.|TRBJ2-2|.
TGTGCCAGCAGCACGACTAGGGGGCCCGGGGAGCTGTTTTTT
CASSTTRGPGELFF
>TRBV7-9|.|TRBJ1-1|.
TGTGCCAGCAGCTTTGGGAGCGACACTGAAGCTTTCTTT
CASSFGSDTEAFF
>TRBV5-1|once|TRBJ2-2|TRBD2
TGCGCCAGCAGCTCGAGGATACTAGCGGGGGGGCCCGCCGGGGAGCTGTTTTTT
CASSSRILAGGPAGELFF
>TRBV7-2|.|TRBJ2-5|.
TGTGCCAGCAGCGAACAGGGTCCCCGGTACTTC
CASSEQGPRYF
>TRBV2|.|TRBJ2-1|TRBD2
TGTGCCAGCAATTATCCCCCCGCGGGGGGGTCCTCCTACAATGAGCAGTTCTTC
CASNYPPAGGSSYNEQFF
>TRBV27|.|TRBJ1-1|.
TGTGCCAGCAGTTCAGCGGGGGCCAGGAACACTGAAGCTTTCTTT
CASSSAGARNTEAFF